This is a list of T cell receptor beta chains from one sample in a study of blood T cell repertoires in COVID-19. Data came from immunoSEQ multiplex PCR; TCRdb stores just in-frame clones and leaves some out. The data show roughly 110,000 clones, 85% seen once. The sequencing sample was made of peripheral blood. These receptor sequences come from a human donor in a cohort sampled during active COVID-19. CDR3s include the opening cysteine and the closing phenylalanine or tryptophan. D genes are given only for firm matches. Size values are once, few and many counts, or a class for expanded clones, and some rows have none.

j_call | clone_size | v_call | cdr3_length | d_call | cdr3_nt | cdr3_aa
TRBJ2-5 | - | TRBV27 | 13 | - | TGTGCCAGCAGTACCCTAGCCCAAGAGACCCAGTACTTC | CASSTLAQETQYF
TRBJ2-1 | - | TRBV9 | 14 | TRBD2 | TGTGCCAGCAGAGCCGGGACTAACTCCAATGAGCAGTTCTTC | CASRAGTNSNEQFF
TRBJ2-7 | - | TRBV14 | 15 | TRBD1 | TGTGCCAGCAGCCAATCCCCGGGACAGAGCTACGAGCAGTACTTC | CASSQSPGQSYEQYF
TRBJ2-5 | - | TRBV11-2 | 15 | TRBD1 | TGTGCCAGCAGCTTCGGACAGGAACTACAAGAGACCCAGTACTTC | CASSFGQELQETQYF
TRBJ2-2 | - | TRBV7-9 | 14 | - | TGTGCCAGCAGCTTATCACGGTCCACCGGGGAGCTGTTTTTT | CASSLSRSTGELFF
TRBJ2-7 | - | TRBV7-2 | 12 | - | TGTGCCAGCAGCCATCCAGGCTCTGAGCAGTACTTC | CASSHPGSEQYF
TRBJ2-4 | - | TRBV7-8 | 16 | - | TGTGCCAGCAGCAACCACCGGGAACTAGCCAAAAACATTCAGTACTTC | CASSNHRELAKNIQYF
TRBJ2-1 | - | TRBV7-2 | 15 | - | TGTGCCAGCAGCTCAGCCCCCGGGACTCCCAATGAGCAGTTCTTC | CASSSAPGTPNEQFF
TRBJ2-7 | few | TRBV6-1 | 13 | TRBD1 | TGTGCCAGCAGTGAAGAGAGGGGGCGCGAGCAGTACTTC | CASSEERGREQYF
TRBJ2-7 | few | TRBV2 | 16 | TRBD1 | TGTGCCAGCAGTGGCTCGGGACAGGGATTTAATTACGAGCAGTACTTC | CASSGSGQGFNYEQYF
TRBJ1-5 | - | TRBV3-1/TRBV3-2 | 14 | - | TGTGCCAGCAGCCAAGATCATAGCAATCAGCCCCAGCATTTT | CASSQDHSNQPQHF
TRBJ2-6 | - | TRBV19 | 19 | - | TGTGCCAGTAGTATAGGGAAAAGGTGGAGTTTCGCGGGGGCCAACGTCCTGACTTTC | CASSIGKRWSFAGANVLTF
TRBJ1-4 | - | TRBV2 | 14 | - | TGTGCCAGCACCCCACAGGGAAGAGGAGAAAAACTGTTTTTT | CASTPQGRGEKLFF
TRBJ2-5 | - | TRBV4-2 | 15 | TRBD1 | TGTGCCAGCAGCCAATGGGACAGGGCTTATGAGACCCAGTACTTC | CASSQWDRAYETQYF
TRBJ1-2 | once | TRBV23-1 | 16 | - | TGCGCCAGTCCGTCCCACATAGGGGCTACCTCCTGGGGCTACACCTTC | CASPSHIGATSWGYTF
TRBJ2-1 | - | TRBV6-2/TRBV6-3 | 15 | TRBD1 | TGTGCCAGCAGTTACTCGACGACAGGGCGAGGGGAGCAGTTCTTC | CASSYSTTGRGEQFF
TRBJ2-1 | - | TRBV24-1 | 14 | - | TGTGCCACCAGCTCATCGGGGGTGTGGAATGAGCAGTTCTTC | CATSSSGVWNEQFF
TRBJ2-5 | - | TRBV10-2 | 15 | TRBD1 | TGCGCCACCCGGAGAATGGCAGGGGGCCGAGAGACCCAGTACTTC | CATRRMAGGRETQYF
TRBJ1-2 | - | TRBV3-1/TRBV3-2 | 17 | - | TGTGCCAGCAGCCAAGATGGTCTGGGGGGAGCTAACTATGGCTACACCTTC | CASSQDGLGGANYGYTF